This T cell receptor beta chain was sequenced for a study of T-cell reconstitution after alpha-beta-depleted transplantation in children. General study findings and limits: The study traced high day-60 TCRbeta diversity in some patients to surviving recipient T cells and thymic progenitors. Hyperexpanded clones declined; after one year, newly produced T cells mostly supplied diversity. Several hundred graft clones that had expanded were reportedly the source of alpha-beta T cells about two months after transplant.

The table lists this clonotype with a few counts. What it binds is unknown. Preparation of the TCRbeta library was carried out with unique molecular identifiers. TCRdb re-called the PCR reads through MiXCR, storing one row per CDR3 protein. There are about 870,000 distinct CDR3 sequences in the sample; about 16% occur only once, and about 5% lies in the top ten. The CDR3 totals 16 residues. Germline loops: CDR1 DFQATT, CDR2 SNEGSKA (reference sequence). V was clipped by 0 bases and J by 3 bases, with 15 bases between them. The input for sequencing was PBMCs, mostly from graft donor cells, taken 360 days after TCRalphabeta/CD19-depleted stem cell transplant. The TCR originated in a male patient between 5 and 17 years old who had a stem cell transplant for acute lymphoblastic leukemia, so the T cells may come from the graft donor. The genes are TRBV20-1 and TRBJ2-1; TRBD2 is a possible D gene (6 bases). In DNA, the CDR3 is TGCAGTGCTAGAGATTGGGACTCGAACCTCTACAATGAGCAGTTCTTC. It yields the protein CSARDWDSNLYNEQFF.